The T cell receptor beta chain under discussion was sequenced for a study of radiation and T cells in renal cell carcinoma. CDR3 size: 15 residues. Germline CDR1 and CDR2: MNHNS and SASEGT. V gave up 5 bases and J gave up 4 bases; unmatched junction bases: 5. On this clone itself: The antigen is unknown.

Generated by immunoSEQ multiplex PCR, the TCRdb table keeps only in-frame clones and is missing some. This table has over 45,000 clones, approximately 80% appearing once. Documented time point: baseline pretreatment blood. Treatment in this sample: 15 Gy SBRT to primary tumor, nephrectomy 4 weeks later. This renal cell carcinoma was of the clear cell type. Study-wide results and limits: From baseline, blood top tumor clonotypes peaked at 2 weeks post-radiation.

This receptor was identified in a man aged 55 to 69 with renal cell carcinoma. The sequencing used blood, collected from a patient whose treatment included radiotherapy and nephrectomy. This chain joins TRBV6-1 and TRBJ2-7; 13 bases are a match to TRBD2. CDR3 nucleotides: TGTGCCAGCAGTAGGACTAGCGGGAGCTTGTACGAGCAGTACGTC. Translating it yields CASSRTSGSLYEQYV.